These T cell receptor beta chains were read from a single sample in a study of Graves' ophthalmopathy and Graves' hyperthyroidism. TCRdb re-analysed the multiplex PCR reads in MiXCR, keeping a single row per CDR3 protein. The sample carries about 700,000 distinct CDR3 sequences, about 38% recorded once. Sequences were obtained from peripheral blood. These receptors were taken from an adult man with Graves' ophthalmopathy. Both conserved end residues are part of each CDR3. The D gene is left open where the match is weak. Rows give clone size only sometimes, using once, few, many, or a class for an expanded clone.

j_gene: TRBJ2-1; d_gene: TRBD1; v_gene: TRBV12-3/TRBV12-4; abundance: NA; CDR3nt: TGTGCCAGCAGCCTTTCCTTTGGGGACAGGCGGTCCAATGAGCAGTTCTTC; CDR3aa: CASSLSFGDRRSNEQFF
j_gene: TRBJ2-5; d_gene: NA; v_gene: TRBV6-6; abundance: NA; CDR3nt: TGTGCCAGCAGTTACAACAGGGAGCAAGAGACCCAGTACTTC; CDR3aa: CASSYNREQETQYF
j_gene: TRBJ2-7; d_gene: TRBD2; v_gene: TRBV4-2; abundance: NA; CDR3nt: TGTGCCAGCAGCCAAGGGGGGGGAGACGAGCAGTACTTC; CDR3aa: CASSQGGGDEQYF
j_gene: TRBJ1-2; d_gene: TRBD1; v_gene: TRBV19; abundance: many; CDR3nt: TGTGCCAGTAGTCCTACAGGGGTGGATGAAGTCGATGGCTACACCTTC; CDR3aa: CASSPTGVDEVDGYTF
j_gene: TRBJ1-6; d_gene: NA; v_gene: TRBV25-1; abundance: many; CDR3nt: TGTGCCAGCAGTGAAGGGGGGCCCCTCCACTTT; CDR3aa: CASSEGGPLHF
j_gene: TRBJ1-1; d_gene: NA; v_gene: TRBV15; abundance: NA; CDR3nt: TGTGCCAGCAGCGCTCCCGGGACACGGTCCCTGAACACTGAAGCTTTCTTT; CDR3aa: CASSAPGTRSLNTEAFF
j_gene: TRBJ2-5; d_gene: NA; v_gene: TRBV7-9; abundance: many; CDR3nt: TGTGCCAGCCGCCTCGCGGCAGGGCAGGGGACCCAGTACTTC; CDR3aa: CASRLAAGQGTQYF
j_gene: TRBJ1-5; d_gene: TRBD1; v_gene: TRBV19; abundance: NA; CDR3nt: TGTGCCAGTGGGCCGGGACAGGGCTACGAGCATTTT; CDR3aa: CASGPGQGYEHF
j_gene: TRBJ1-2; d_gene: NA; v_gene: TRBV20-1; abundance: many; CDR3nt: TGCAGTGCGCTAACAGAAGAATCTAACTATGGCTACACCTTC; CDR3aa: CSALTEESNYGYTF
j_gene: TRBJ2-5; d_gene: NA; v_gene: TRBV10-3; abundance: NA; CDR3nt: TGTGCCATCAGCGGGCAAGAGACCCAGTACTTC; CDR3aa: CAISGQETQYF
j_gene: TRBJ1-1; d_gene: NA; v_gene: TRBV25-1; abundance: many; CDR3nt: TGTGCCAGCAGAAAGACAGGTTCTATGAACACTGAAGCTTTCTTT; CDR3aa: CASRKTGSMNTEAFF
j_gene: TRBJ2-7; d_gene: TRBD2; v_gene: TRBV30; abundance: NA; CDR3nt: TGTGCCTGGAGTGTAGGGGAGCGGGGCTACGAGCAGTACTTC; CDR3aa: CAWSVGERGYEQYF
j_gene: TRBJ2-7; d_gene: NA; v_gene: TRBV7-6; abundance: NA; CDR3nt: TGTGCCAGCAGCCCTACAGAGGCCTACGAGCAGTACTTC; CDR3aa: CASSPTEAYEQYF
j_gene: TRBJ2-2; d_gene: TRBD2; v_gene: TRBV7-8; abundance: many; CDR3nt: TGTGCCAGCAGCCCGCCGGGAGGGGCGAACACCGGGGAGCTGTTTTTT; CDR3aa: CASSPPGGANTGELFF
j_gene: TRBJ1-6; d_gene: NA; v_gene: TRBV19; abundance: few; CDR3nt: TGTGCCAGTAGCACTATACGGGACGGACCGTATAATTCACCCCTCCACTTT; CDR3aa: CASSTIRDGPYNSPLHF
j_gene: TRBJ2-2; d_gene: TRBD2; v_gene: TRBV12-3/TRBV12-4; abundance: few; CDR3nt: TGTGCCAGCAGTTGGGAGGGAGGACGGAACACCGGGGAGCTGTTTTTT; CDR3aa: CASSWEGGRNTGELFF
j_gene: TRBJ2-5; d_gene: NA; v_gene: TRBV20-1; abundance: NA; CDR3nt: TGCAGTGCCAGCACCCAACAAGAGACCCAGTACTTC; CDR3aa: CSASTQQETQYF
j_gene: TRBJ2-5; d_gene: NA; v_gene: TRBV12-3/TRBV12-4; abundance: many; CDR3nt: TGTGCCAGCAGTTTATCCGACAGGGAGACCCAGTACTTC; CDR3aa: CASSLSDRETQYF
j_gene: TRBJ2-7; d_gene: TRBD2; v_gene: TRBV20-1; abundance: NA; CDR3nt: TGCAGTGCTAAAGCGGGGGGAAACTACGAGCAGTACTTC; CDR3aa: CSAKAGGNYEQYF
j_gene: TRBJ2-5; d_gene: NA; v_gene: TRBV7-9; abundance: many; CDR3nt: TGTGCCAGCAGCTTTGGGGCCCAAGAGACCCAGTACTTC; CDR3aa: CASSFGAQETQYF
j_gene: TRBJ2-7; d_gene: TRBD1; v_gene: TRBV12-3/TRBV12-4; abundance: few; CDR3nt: TGTGCCAGCAGTCCCTTCCAGGGGGCTCTTAGCAACGAGCAGTACTTC; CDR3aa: CASSPFQGALSNEQYF
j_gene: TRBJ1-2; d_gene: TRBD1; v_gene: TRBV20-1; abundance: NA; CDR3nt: TGCAGTGCTGGAGAGACAGGGTCTGACCCGAGAGGCTACACCTTC; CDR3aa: CSAGETGSDPRGYTF
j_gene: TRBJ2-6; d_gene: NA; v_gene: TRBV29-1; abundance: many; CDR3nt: TGCAGCGTTGAAGAGGGGAGTTCCTCTGGGGCCAACGTCCTGACTTTC; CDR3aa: CSVEEGSSSGANVLTF
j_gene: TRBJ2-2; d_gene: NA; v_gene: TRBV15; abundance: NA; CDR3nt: TGTGCCACCAGCAGAGACGGTTCGACAGGGGAGCTGTTTTTT; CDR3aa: CATSRDGSTGELFF
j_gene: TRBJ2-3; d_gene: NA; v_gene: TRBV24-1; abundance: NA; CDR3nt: TGTGCCACCAGTGATCCCGGGACGGACTACAATGAGCAGTATTTT; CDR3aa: CATSDPGTDYNEQYF
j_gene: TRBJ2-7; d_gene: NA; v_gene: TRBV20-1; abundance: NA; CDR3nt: TGCAGTGCTGAGACCCCCGGAAGATCCTACGAGCAGTACTTC; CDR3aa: CSAETPGRSYEQYF
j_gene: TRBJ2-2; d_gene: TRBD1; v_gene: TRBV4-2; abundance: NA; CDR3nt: TGTGCCAGCAGCCAAATTAACAGGGGGCGTCCGGAGCTGTTTTTT; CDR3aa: CASSQINRGRPELFF
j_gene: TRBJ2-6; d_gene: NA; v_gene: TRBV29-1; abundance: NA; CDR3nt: TGCAGCGTCTACATCCTACTGGGTGGGGACACTGAAGCTTTC; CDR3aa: CSVYILLGGDTEAF
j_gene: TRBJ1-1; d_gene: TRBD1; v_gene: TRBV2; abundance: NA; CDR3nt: TGTGCCAGCAGTGCACAGGGGGCTGGTACTGAAGCTTTCTTT; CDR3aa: CASSAQGAGTEAFF
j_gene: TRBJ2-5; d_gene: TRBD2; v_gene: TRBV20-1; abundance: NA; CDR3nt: TGCAGTGCTACCGGGGGGAGCGACAATCAGCCCCAGTACTTC; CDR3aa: CSATGGSDNQPQYF
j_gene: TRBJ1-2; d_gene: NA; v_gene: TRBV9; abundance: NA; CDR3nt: TGTGCCAGCCGAGACCCCCGAGGCTATGGCTACACCTTC; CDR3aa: CASRDPRGYGYTF
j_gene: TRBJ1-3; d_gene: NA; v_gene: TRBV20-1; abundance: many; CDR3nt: TGCAGTGCTAGAGGGGTTTTACTTGGAAACACCATATATTTT; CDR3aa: CSARGVLLGNTIYF
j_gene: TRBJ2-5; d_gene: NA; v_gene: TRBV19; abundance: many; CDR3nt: TGTGCCAGCGGTAGTATGGGAGCGGAGCAAGAGACCCAGTACTTC; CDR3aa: CASGSMGAEQETQYF
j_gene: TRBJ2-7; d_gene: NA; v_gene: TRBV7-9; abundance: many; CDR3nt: TGTGCCAGCAGCCCCCGGGGGTTGACCTACGAGCAGTACTTC; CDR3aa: CASSPRGLTYEQYF